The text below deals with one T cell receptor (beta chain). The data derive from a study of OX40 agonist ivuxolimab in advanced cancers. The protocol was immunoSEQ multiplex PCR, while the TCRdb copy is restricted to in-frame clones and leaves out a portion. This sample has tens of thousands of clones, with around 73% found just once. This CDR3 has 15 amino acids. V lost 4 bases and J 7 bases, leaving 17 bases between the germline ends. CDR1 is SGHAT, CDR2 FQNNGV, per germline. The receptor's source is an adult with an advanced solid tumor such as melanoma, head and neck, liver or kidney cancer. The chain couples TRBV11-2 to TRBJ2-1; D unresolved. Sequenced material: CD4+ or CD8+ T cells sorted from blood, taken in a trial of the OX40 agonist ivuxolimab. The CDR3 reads CASSSASLPANEQFF. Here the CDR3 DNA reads TGTGCCAGCAGCTCGGCCTCCCTTCCAGCGAATGAGCAGTTCTTC.